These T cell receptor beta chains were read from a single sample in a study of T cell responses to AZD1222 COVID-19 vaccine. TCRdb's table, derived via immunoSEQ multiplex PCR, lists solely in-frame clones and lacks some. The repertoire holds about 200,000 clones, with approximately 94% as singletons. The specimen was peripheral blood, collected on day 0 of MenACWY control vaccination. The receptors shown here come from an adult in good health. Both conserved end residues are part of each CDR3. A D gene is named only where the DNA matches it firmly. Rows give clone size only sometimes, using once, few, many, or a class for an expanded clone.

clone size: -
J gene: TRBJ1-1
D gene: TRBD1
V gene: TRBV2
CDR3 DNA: TGTGCCAGCAGTGGAAGAGGGGGCCGGGGATCTGACACTGAAGCTTTCTTT
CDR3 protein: CASSGRGGRGSDTEAFF

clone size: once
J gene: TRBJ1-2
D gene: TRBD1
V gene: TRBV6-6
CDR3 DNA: TGTGCCAGCAGCCGCGGACAGGCCTATGGCTACACCTTC
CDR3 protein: CASSRGQAYGYTF

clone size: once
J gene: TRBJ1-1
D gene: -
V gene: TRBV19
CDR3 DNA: TGTGCCAGTGTTAGGGTCCTTGGGGCCGACACTGAAGCTTTCTTT
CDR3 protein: CASVRVLGADTEAFF

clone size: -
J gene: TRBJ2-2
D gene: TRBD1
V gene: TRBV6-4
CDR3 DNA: TGTGCCAGCAGACCCCGGGACAGGGCGTCCGGGGAGCTGTTTTTT
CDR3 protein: CASRPRDRASGELFF

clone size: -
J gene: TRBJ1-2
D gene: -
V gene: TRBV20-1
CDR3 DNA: TGCAGTGCTCTGGGCCCCCATGGCTACACCTTC
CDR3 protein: CSALGPHGYTF

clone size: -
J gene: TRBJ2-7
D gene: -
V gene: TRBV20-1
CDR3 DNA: TGCAGTTTCGGGGTGTCCTACGAGCAGTACTTC
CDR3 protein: CSFGVSYEQYF

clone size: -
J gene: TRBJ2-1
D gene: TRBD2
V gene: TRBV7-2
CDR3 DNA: TGTGCCAGCAGCCGCAAGCGGGGGAGCTCCTACAATGAGCAGTTCTTC
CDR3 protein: CASSRKRGSSYNEQFF

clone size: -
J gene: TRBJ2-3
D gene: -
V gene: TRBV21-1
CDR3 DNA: TGTGCCAGCAGCAACCGACAGTCAGGAGACGATACGCAGTATTTT
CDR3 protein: CASSNRQSGDDTQYF

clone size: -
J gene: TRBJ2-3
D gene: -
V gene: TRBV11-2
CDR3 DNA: TGTGCCAGCAGCACCAGCACAGATACGCAGTATTTT
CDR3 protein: CASSTSTDTQYF

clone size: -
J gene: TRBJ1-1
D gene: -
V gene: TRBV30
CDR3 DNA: TGTGCCTGGAGTGTACGGCAGGGAGGAAAAGCTTTCTTT
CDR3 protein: CAWSVRQGGKAFF

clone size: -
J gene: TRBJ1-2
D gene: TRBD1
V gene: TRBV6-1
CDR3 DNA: TGTGCCAGCAGTGAATGGACAGGGAAATATGGCTACACCTTC
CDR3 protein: CASSEWTGKYGYTF

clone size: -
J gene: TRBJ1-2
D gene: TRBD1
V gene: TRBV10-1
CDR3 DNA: TGCGCCAGCAGTGAATTTTTACAGGGGCTCCCTAACTATGGCTACACCTTC
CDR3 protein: CASSEFLQGLPNYGYTF

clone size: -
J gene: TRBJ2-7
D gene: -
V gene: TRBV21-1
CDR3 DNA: TGTGCCATCACAGGGAAGGACACCGAGCAGTACTTC
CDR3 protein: CAITGKDTEQYF

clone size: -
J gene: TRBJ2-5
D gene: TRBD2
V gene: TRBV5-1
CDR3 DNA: TGCGCCAGCAGCTTGGGGGGGAGGGCTGAGACCCAGTACTTC
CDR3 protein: CASSLGGRAETQYF

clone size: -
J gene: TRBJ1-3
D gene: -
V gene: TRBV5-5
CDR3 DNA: TGTGCCAGCAGCCTCGGGACGGGTGGAAACACCATATATTTT
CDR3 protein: CASSLGTGGNTIYF

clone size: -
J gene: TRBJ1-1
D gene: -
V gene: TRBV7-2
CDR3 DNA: TGTGCCAGCAGCTTAGGTGGACAGCCGGAAGCTTTCTTT
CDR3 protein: CASSLGGQPEAFF

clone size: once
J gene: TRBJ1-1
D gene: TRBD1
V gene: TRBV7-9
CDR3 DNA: TGTGCCAGCAGCTCGGGCCAGCCAGGGGGTGGCACTGAAGCTTTCTTT
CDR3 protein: CASSSGQPGGGTEAFF

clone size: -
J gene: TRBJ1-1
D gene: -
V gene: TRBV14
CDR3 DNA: TGTGCCAGCAGCCAACAGCTGTCACACACTGAAGCTTTCTTT
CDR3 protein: CASSQQLSHTEAFF

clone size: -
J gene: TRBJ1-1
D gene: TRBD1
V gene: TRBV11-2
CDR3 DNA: TGTGCCAGCAGCCTCTCAGGGACAGGGCAGAACACTGAAGCTTTCTTT
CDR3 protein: CASSLSGTGQNTEAFF

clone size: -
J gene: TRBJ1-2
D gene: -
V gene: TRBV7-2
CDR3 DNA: TGTGCCAGCAGCTTAGCGGGGGTGGGGTACGGAGGCTACACCTTC
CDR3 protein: CASSLAGVGYGGYTF

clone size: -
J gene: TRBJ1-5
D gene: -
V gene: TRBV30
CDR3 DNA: TGTGCCTGGAGTCCCACCCTCGGACAGAATAGCAATCAGCCCCAGCATTTT
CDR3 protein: CAWSPTLGQNSNQPQHF

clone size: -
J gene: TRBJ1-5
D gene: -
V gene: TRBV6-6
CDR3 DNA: TGTGCCAGCAGTTACAAGGGCAATCAGCCCCAGCATTTT
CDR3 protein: CASSYKGNQPQHF

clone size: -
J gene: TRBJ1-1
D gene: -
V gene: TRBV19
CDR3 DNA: TGTGCCAGTAGTATAGACCTGGAGACTGAAGCTTTCTTT
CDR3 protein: CASSIDLETEAFF

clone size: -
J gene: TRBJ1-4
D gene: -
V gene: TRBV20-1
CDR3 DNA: TGCAGTGCCAGTAGGGCTGGGGATGAAAAACTGTTTTTT
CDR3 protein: CSASRAGDEKLFF

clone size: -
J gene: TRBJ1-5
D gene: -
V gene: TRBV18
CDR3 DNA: TGTGCCAGCTCCCCCGGTGAGCGACCCATGAGCAATCAGCCCCAGCATTTT
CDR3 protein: CASSPGERPMSNQPQHF

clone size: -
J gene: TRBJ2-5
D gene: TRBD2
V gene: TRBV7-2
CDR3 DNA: TGTGCCAGCAGCTTAGGGACTAGCGGGGGGCAAGAGACCCAGTACTTC
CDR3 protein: CASSLGTSGGQETQYF

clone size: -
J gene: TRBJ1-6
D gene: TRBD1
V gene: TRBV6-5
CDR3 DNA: TGTGCCAGCAGTTACGGGGACAGGGATTTCTCACCCCTCCACTTT
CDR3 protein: CASSYGDRDFSPLHF

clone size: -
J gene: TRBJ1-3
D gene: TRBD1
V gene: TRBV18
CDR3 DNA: TGTGCCAGCTCACCGGGGACAGGAGGAAACACCATATATTTT
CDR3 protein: CASSPGTGGNTIYF

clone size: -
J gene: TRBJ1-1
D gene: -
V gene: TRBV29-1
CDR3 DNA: TGCAGCGTTGAAGATGCGCAGGGTAGAACTGAAGCTTTCTTT
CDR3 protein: CSVEDAQGRTEAFF

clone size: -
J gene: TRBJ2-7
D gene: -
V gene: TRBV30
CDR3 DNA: TGTGCCTGGAGTGCGACAGGTCCCTACGAGCAGTACTTC
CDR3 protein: CAWSATGPYEQYF

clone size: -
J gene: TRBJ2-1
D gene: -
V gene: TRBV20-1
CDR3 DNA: TGCAGTGCCTATTTCAATGAGCAGTTCTTC
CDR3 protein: CSAYFNEQFF

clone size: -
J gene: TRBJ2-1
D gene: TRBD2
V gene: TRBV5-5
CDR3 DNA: TGTGCCAGCACCGGGGGGGGCGGGGCTGGAGGACTGATCTACAATGAGCAGTTCTTC
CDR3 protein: CASTGGGGAGGLIYNEQFF

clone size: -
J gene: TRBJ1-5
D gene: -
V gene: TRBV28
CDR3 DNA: TGTGCCAGCACTCCGGCGTGGGGCAATCAGCCCCAGCATTTT
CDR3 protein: CASTPAWGNQPQHF

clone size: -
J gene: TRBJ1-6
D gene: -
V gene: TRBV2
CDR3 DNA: TGTGCCAGCAGTCTGGGATTGTCCCTCCACTTT
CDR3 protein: CASSLGLSLHF

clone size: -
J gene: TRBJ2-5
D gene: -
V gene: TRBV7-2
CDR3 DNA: TGTGCCAGCAGCTTAGTGGGTGAGACCCAGTACTTC
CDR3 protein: CASSLVGETQYF

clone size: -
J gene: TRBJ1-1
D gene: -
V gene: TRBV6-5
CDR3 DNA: TGTGCCAGCAGCCCCGGACGGATGAACACTGAAGCTTTCTTT
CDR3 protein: CASSPGRMNTEAFF

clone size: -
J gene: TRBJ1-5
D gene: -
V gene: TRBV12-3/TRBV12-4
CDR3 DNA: TGTGCCAGCAGTTTCTTGAATCAGCCCCAGCATTTT
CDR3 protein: CASSFLNQPQHF

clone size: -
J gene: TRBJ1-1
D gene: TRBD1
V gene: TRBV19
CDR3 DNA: TGTGCCAGTATCCCACAGGGGGTGGGCGGACTAGCTTTCTTT
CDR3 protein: CASIPQGVGGLAFF

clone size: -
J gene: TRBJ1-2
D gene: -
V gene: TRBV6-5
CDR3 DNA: TGTGCCAGCAGGAAGCGGACGCCGGTGGACTACACCTTC
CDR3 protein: CASRKRTPVDYTF

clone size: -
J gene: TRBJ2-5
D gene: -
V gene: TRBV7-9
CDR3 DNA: TGTGCCAGCAGCTTAGGGAGAGGGATCCAAGAGACCCAGTACTTC
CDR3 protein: CASSLGRGIQETQYF

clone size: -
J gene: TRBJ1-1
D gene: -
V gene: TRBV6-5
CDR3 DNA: TGTGCCAGCAGTTACCGGGGAGGGCTTGAAGCTTTCTTT
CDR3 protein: CASSYRGGLEAFF

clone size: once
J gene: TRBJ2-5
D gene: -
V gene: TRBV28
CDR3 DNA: TGTGCCAGCAGTTTAGGGGGGCAAGAGACCCAGTACTTC
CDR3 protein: CASSLGGQETQYF

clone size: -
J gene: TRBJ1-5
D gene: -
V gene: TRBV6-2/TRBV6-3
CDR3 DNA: TGTGCCAGCAGTTACGCAGGGAGGTATCAGCCCCAGCATTTT
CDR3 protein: CASSYAGRYQPQHF

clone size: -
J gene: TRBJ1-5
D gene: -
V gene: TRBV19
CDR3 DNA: TGTGCCAGTAGTATAGTGGGGAGTTGGCAGCCCCAGCATTTT
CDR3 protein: CASSIVGSWQPQHF

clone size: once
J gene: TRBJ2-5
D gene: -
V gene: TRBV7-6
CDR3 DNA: TGTGCCAGCAGCTCCATAGAAGGACTACGAATGGGGACCCAGTACTTC
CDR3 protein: CASSSIEGLRMGTQYF

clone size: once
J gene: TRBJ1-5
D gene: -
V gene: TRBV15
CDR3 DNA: TGTGCCACCAGCAGGTCTGAACAGTCGGTCTCGGGCAATCAGCCCCAGCATTTT
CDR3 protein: CATSRSEQSVSGNQPQHF

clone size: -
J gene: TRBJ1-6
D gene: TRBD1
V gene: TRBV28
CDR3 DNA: TGTGCCAGCAGTGGGACTCAGGGGGCTAATTCACCCCTCCACTTT
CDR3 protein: CASSGTQGANSPLHF

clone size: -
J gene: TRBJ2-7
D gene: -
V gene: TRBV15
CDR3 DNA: TGTGCCACCAGCAGAGATGCTAGAGGGGTCTACGAGCAGTACTTC
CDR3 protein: CATSRDARGVYEQYF

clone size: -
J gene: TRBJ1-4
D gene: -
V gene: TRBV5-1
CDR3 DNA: TGCGCCAGCAGCTTTAGGTCTCCTACCCCCGGGACTAATGAAAAACTGTTTTTT
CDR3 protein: CASSFRSPTPGTNEKLFF

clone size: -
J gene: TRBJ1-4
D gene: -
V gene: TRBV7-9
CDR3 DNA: TGTGCCAGCAGCTTAGCAGAAGGGCGGTTGGAAAAACTGTTTTTT
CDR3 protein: CASSLAEGRLEKLFF

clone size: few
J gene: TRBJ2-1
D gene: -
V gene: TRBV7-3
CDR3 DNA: TGTGCCAGCAGCTTATTAGGGACTGGGGGGTACAATGAGCAGTTCTTC
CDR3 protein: CASSLLGTGGYNEQFF

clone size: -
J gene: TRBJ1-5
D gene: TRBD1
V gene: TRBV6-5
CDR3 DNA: TGTGCCAGCAGGAGGACAGGGAGCAATCAGCCCCAGCATTTT
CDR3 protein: CASRRTGSNQPQHF

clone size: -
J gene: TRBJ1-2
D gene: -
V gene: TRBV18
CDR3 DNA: TGTGCCAGCTCCGGCGACACTTATAACTATGGCTACACCTTC
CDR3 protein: CASSGDTYNYGYTF

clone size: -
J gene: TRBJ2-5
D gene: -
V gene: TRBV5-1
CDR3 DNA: TGCGCCAGCAGCTTGGTGGGACTAGAGACCCAGTACTTC
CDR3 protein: CASSLVGLETQYF

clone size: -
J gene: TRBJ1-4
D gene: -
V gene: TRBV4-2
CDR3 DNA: TGTGCCAGCAGCCAAGATCCTGGTTTAGAAGGGGGTGGTGAAAAACTGTTTTTT
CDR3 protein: CASSQDPGLEGGGEKLFF

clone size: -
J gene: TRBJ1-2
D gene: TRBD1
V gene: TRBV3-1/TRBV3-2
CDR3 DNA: TGTGCCAGCAGCCAAGGGACAGGACCGACCACCTTC
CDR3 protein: CASSQGTGPTTF

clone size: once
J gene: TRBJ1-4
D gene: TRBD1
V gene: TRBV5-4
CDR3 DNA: TGTGCCAGCAGCTTGAGTGGGACAGATAATGAAAAACTGTTTTTT
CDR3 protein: CASSLSGTDNEKLFF

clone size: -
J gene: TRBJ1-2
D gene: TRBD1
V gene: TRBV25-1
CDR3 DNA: TGTGCCAGCACTCCGACAGGGGGGGGAGCTAACTATGGCTACACCTTC
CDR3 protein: CASTPTGGGANYGYTF

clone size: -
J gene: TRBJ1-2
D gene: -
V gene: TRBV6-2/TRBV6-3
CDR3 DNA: TGTGCCAGCAGCCGAGACACAGGATCCTATGGCTACACCTTC
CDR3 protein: CASSRDTGSYGYTF